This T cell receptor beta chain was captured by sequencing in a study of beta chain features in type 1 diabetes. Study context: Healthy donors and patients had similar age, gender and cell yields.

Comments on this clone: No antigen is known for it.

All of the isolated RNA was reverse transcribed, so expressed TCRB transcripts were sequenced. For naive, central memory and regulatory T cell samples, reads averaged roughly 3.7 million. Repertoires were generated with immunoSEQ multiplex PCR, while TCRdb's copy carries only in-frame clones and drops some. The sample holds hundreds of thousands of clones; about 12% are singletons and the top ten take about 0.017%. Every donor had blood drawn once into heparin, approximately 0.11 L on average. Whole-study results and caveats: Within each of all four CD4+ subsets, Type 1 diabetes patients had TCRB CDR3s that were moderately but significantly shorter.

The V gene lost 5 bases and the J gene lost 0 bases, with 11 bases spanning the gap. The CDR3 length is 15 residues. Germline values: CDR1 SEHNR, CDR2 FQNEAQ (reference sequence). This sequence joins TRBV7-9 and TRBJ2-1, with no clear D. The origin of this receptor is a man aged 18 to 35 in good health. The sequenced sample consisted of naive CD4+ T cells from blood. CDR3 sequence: CASSAYLSSYNEQFF. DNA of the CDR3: TGTGCCAGCAGCGCATACTTGAGCTCCTACAATGAGCAGTTCTTC.